The 21 T cell receptor beta chains below were found in one sample sequenced in a study of CXCR3-negative and CXCR3-positive naive CD8 T cells. Libraries were UMI-labeled 5' RACE TRB cDNA. TCRdb re-called the 5' RACE reads; every CDR3 protein appears as one record, without DNA. The ten most abundant clones cover 0.95% to 1.4% of a sample with about 90,000 distinct CDR3 sequences. The sequencing sample was made of naive CXCR3- CD8+ T cells from blood. The sample's subset: CD45RO-CCR7+CD27+CD95- naive CD8+ T cells lacking CXCR3 (TNR3-). These receptors were collected from a human donor in good health. Some clones in this sample may be carry-over from other donors' samples.

This chain connects TRBV7-6 to TRBJ2-3; TCRdb picks TRBD1, but there is no DNA to check that call. Germline V CDR1 and CDR2: SGHVS, FNYEAQ. CDR3 size: 16 residues. CDR3 sequence: CASSLGEGAFTDTQYF.

The chain combines TRBV7-9 with TRBJ2-7; TCRdb reports TRBD1, a call that lacks DNA to check it against. The CDR3 totals 13 residues. Germline V gene sequence: CDR1 SEHNR, CDR2 FQNEAQ (reference sequence). The CDR3 reads CASSPPSVPEQYF.

The CDR3 loop is CSVEVAGADYGYTF. The rearrangement uses TRBV29-1 and TRBJ1-2; TCRdb outputs TRBD1, but without DNA this stays unchecked. Germline assignment: CDR1 SQVTM and CDR2 ANQGSEA. This CDR3 contains 14 residues.

The rearrangement uses TRBV7-2 and TRBJ2-7; TCRdb's assignment of TRBD2 cannot be checked, as there is no DNA. Germline V CDR1 and CDR2: SGHTA, FQGNSA. The CDR3 length is 16 residues. CDR3 in amino acids: CASSLEAGGTTYEQYF. Variable domain in full (rest from reference TRBV7-2 and TRBJ2-7): GAGVSQSPSNKVTEKGKDVELRCDPISGHTALYWYRQSLGQGLEFLIYFQGNSAPDKSGLPSDRFSAERTGGSVSTLTIQRTQQEDSAVYLCASSLEAGGTTYEQYFGPGTRLTVT.

V usage is TRBV3-1 and J usage is TRBJ2-1; TCRdb calls TRBD1, which cannot be checked without DNA. CDR1 and CDR2 (germline): LGHDT, YNNKEL (reference sequence). The CDR3 length is 15 residues. The CDR3 sequence is CASSQDSGTTNEQFF.

The rearrangement uses TRBV6-6 and TRBJ1-1. Germline CDR1 MNHNY, CDR2 SVGAGI (reference sequence). This CDR3 region has 13 residues. This CDR3 is CASSSGANTEALF.

This sequence joins TRBV9 and TRBJ2-3. Germline values: CDR1 SGDLS, CDR2 YYNGEE. The CDR3 contains 12 residues. CDR3 residues: CASSVAGGTQYF.

The chain has TRBV4-3 and TRBJ1-5. The CDR3 has 13 amino acids. Looked up from germline, CDR1 is LGHNA and CDR2 is YSLEER. CDR3 amino acids: CASSQDYIQPQHF.

V usage is TRBV9 and J usage is TRBJ1-3. CDR1 is SGDLS, CDR2 YYNGEE, per germline. The CDR3 sequence is 15 residues long. This CDR3 reads CASSPLKASGNTIYF.

This chain joins TRBV5-1 and TRBJ2-1; TCRdb's D call, TRBD1, is unchecked because there is no DNA. Per germline, CDR1 SGHRS and CDR2 YFSETQ. The CDR3 spans 16 residues. This CDR3 is CASSLDGGGIYNEQFF.

V usage is TRBV7-6 and J usage is TRBJ1-3. The CDR3 sequence is 14 residues long. The germline V gene has CDR1 SGHVS and CDR2 FNYEAQ. This CDR3 is CASSLGDSGNTIYF. Full variable domain (rest looked up from reference TRBV7-6 and TRBJ1-3): GAGVSQSPRYKVTKRGQDVALRCDPISGHVSLYWYRQALGQGPEFLTYFNYEAQQDKSGLPNDRFSAERPEGSISTLTIQRTEQRDSAMYRCASSLGDSGNTIYFGEGSWLTVV.

This chain links TRBV29-1 with TRBJ2-1; TCRdb proposes TRBD2, but this gene call is untestable without DNA. The CDR3 is made up of 15 amino acids. The germline gives CDR1 SQVTM, CDR2 ANQGSEA. CDR3 in amino acids: CSVELAGGPINEQFF.

J is TRBJ2-1 and V is TRBV20-1; the D call of TRBD1 rests on TCRdb alone, since no DNA is present to check it. CDR1 is DFQATT, CDR2 SNEGSKA, per germline (reference sequence). The CDR3 is 13 amino acids. The CDR3 loop is CSARPRDYNEQFF.

V is TRBV25-1 and J is TRBJ1-1; TCRdb calls TRBD1, which cannot be checked without DNA. CDR3 length: 14 residues. Looked up from germline, CDR1 is MGHDK and CDR2 is SYGVNS. CDR3 residues: CASSETLQGTEAFF.

V usage is TRBV6-1 and J usage is TRBJ2-1. CDR3 length: 14 residues. Germline V gene lookup returns CDR1 MNHNS and CDR2 SASEGT. CDR3: CASSERLGWGEQFF.

The V and J genes are TRBV10-2 and TRBJ2-1; TCRdb calls TRBD2, which cannot be checked without DNA. Germline assignment: CDR1 WSHSY and CDR2 SAAADI. This CDR3 has 14 residues. Here the CDR3 reads CASGGGGLSDEQFF.

The V gene is TRBV12-5, the J gene TRBJ2-1. The germline V gene encodes CDR1 LGHNT and CDR2 FRNRAP. This CDR3 is built from 16 residues. The CDR3 loop reads CASGLDLTLASNEQFF. The full variable domain, its missing parts supplied by reference TRBV12-5 and TRBJ2-1, is DARVTQTPRHKVTEMGQEVTMRCQPILGHNTVFWYRQTMMQGLELLAYFRNRAPLDDSGMPKDRFSAEMPDATLATLKIQPSEPRDSAVYFCASGLDLTLASNEQFFGPGTRLTVL.

The rearrangement uses TRBV13 and TRBJ2-1. Germline CDR1 is PRHDT and CDR2 is FYEKMQ (reference sequence). CDR3 size: 15 residues. This chain's CDR3 is CASSLGGSSYNEQFF.

The chain recombines TRBV4-3 with TRBJ2-6; TCRdb picks TRBD2, but there is no DNA to check that call. The V gene's germline CDR1 is LGHNA and CDR2 YSLEER. The CDR3 is made up of 19 amino acids. CDR3 sequence reads: CASSQYTLGLPSGANVLTF.

The chain uses TRBV6-1 and TRBJ1-1; the TCRdb call, TRBD1, lacks DNA for checking. CDR3 length: 19 amino acids. In germline, CDR1 is MNHNS, CDR2 SASEGT. CDR3 in amino acids: CASSEFGRTGILFEPEAFF.

The chain couples TRBV7-9 to TRBJ2-6. Germline V gives CDR1 SEHNR, CDR2 FQNEAQ (reference sequence). CDR3 length: 16 amino acids. The CDR3 sequence: CASSLDRRAGANVLTF.